This T cell receptor beta chain was sequenced in a study of T cell changes during pregnancy in multiple sclerosis (dated by TCRdb to between 2019 and 2020). For context, the study as a whole: The study looked at changes in the T cell repertoire across pregnancy in women with multiple sclerosis.

CDR1 SGHAT and CDR2 FQDESV are derived from the germline V gene (reference sequence). Including the terminal cysteine and phenylalanine, the CDR3 comprises 14 residues. The sequence is cut down to CDR3 DNA, 42 bases in frame from base 1. Deletion took 10 bases off V and 0 bases off J, with a span of 13 bases between the germline ends. Receptors were amplified or captured by the immunoSEQ multiplex PCR assay. The clones in this table, taken by TCRdb from immuneACCESS, are in-frame only. Not every clone is retained; where verified, under half of the shortfall comes from an unresolved V gene, and the cause of the rest is unknown. The sample includes about 100,000 clones, with approximately 92% observed a single time. The ten largest clonotypes hold 0.95% to 1.5% of the sample. Turning to this clone: Its antigen is unknown. Per-base quality was not reported, and no clone a single base away is much larger than it.

This receptor chain uses TRBV11-1 and TRBJ2-1; TRBD2 is a weak D gene call, 6 bases matching. The starting material was peripheral blood, obtained in the second trimester of pregnancy. The receptor was derived from a female donor with multiple sclerosis, enrolled in a pregnancy study. The CDR3 loop reads CATKLGGSYNEQFF. The DNA sequence is given as TGTGCCACCAAGCTGGGAGGCTCCTACAATGAGCAGTTCTTC.